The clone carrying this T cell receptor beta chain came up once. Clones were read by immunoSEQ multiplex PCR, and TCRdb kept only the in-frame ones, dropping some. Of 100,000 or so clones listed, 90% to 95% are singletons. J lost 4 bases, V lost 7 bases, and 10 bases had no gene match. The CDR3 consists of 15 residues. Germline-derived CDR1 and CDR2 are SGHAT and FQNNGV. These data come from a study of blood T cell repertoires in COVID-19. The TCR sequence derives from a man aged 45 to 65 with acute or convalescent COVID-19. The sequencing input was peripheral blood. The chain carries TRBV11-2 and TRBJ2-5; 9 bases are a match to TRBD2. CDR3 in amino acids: CASKAGRGGRETQYF. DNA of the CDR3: TGTGCCAGCAAAGCAGGGCGGGGGGGAAGAGAGACCCAGTACTTC.